The clone carrying this T cell receptor beta chain was recorded many times. Antigen specificity is unknown. Germline V gene data show CDR1 as SGHTA and CDR2 as FQGTGA. CDR3 length: 15 amino acids. V lost 2 bases, J lost 0 bases, and 10 bases lay in between. The 5'RACE template-switching step produced TCR cDNA and added a universal primer site and UMIs. TCRdb re-derived calls from the 5' RACE reads in MiXCR, one entry per CDR3 protein. This sample has 200,000 or so distinct CDR3 sequences; roughly 6.2% occur once, and the top ten carry roughly 1%. The data were obtained in a study of T cells after yellow fever vaccination. General observations from the study: Abundant clonotypes from the bulk population could contaminate FACS-sorted repertoires. CD4 and CD8 compartments shared a small share of clonotypes. Boosting was followed by the reappearance of most primary-vaccination clones (approximately 97% CD4, about 88% CD8).

The sequence was collected from a man aged 30 to 39 who received the YFV17D yellow fever vaccine. Here the sequenced sample was CD4+ T cells sorted from PBMCs, taken on the day of the yellow fever booster vaccination. This chain uses TRBV7-3 with TRBJ1-1; D possibly corresponds to TRBD1 (5 bases). The CDR3 sequence: CASSLLGHLNTEAFF. As DNA, the CDR3 is TGTGCCAGCAGCTTACTCGGACACTTGAACACTGAAGCTTTCTTT.